The 16 T cell receptor beta chains in this list originate from one sample, sequenced in a study of OX40 agonist ivuxolimab in advanced cancers. To prepare the library, the immunoSEQ multiplex PCR assay was applied. TCRdb mirrors the immuneACCESS table, restricted to in-frame sequences. Some clones are absent from its copies; in checked studies, under half trace to an unresolved V gene, and the reason for the others is unknown. The sample table lists some 97,000 clones, 91% of them with a count of one. The ten largest clones add up to approximately 0.54% of the sample. The material was CD4+ or CD8+ T cells sorted from blood, obtained in a trial of the OX40 agonist ivuxolimab. These receptors were collected from an adult with an advanced solid tumor such as melanoma, head and neck, liver or kidney cancer.

The CDR3 nucleotides read TGTGCCAGCAGCGAGGATGCGAACACCGGGGAGCTGTTTTTT. It encodes CASSEDANTGELFF. The chain recombines TRBV9 with TRBJ2-2; no clear D gene. V was shortened by 3 bases and J by 0 bases, with 6 bases between the two germline ends. The CDR3 is 14 residues long. The germline CDR1 and CDR2 sequences are SGDLS and YYNGEE.

The chain uses TRBV18 and TRBJ2-6, with D possibly matching TRBD1 (5 bases). CDR1 and CDR2 from the germline V gene are KGHSH and LQKENI. The V end was cut by 3 bases, the J end by 0 bases, with 12 bases between. The CDR3 is made up of 17 amino acids. Here the CDR3 reads CASSPVPQGSGANVLTF. The CDR3 DNA is TGTGCCAGCTCACCGGTCCCCCAGGGCTCTGGGGCCAACGTCCTGACTTTC.

J is TRBJ2-3 and V is TRBV4-2; 7 bases match TRBD1. J lost 7 bases, V lost 5 bases, and 9 bases had no gene match. Per germline, CDR1 LGHNA and CDR2 YNFKEQ. The CDR3 length is 14 residues. CDR3 nucleotide sequence: TGTGCCAGCAGCGCACAGGGGAAGGGAAATACGCAGTATTTT. Translating gives CASSAQGKGNTQYF.

V is TRBV6-5 and J is TRBJ2-5; tentatively, D is TRBD1 or TRBD2 (5 bases each). Trimming shortened V by 2 bases and J by 4 bases, and 5 bases separated the two germline ends. The CDR3 length is 12 residues. Germline loops: CDR1 MNHEY, CDR2 SVGAGI. In nucleotides, the CDR3 is TGTGCCAGCAGTTACGGGGGAGAGACCCAGTACTTC. Protein sequence: CASSYGGETQYF.

The chain recombines TRBV2 with TRBJ1-1; tentative D call: TRBD1 (5 bases). CDR1 and CDR2 (germline): SNHLY, FYNNEI. V shed 6 bases and J shed 2 bases, with 13 bases lying between them. CDR3 length: 14 amino acids. The CDR3 sequence is CASRQGGRNTEAFF. The CDR3 bases are TGTGCCAGCAGGCAGGGTGGTCGTAACACTGAAGCTTTCTTT.

CDR3 bases: TGTGCCAGCAGTTACTCGAGTTTCAGGGGGCTTGGCTACACCTTC. Amino acids: CASSYSSFRGLGYTF. The chain has TRBV6-5 and TRBJ1-2; 8 nucleotides line up with TRBD1. CDR3 size: 15 residues. Trimming at V came to 0 bases and at J to 7 bases, leaving 7 bases not matched to a gene. CDR1 is MNHEY and CDR2 is SVGAGI in the germline V gene.

The chain is built from TRBV5-1 and TRBJ1-1; 11 bases are a match to TRBD1. Germline V lookup: CDR1 SGHRS, CDR2 YFSETQ. Trimming cost V 2 bases and J 4 bases; bases outside gene matches: 4. The CDR3 sequence is 15 residues long. The CDR3, as DNA: TGCGCCAGCAGCTTTGGGACAGGGGGGAGCACTGAAGCTTTCTTT. Protein: CASSFGTGGSTEAFF.

This clone has only one observation. This chain uses TRBV5-6 with TRBJ1-3, with D unresolved. Trimming removed 3 bases from V and 0 bases from J, with 4 bases in between. The germline V gene has CDR1 SGHDT and CDR2 YYEEEE. The CDR3 spans 13 residues. The chain's CDR3 is CASSWGSGNTIYF. The CDR3 region has the DNA TGTGCCAGCAGCTGGGGCTCTGGAAACACCATATATTTT.

The chain combines TRBV19 with TRBJ1-5, with no clear D. The V gene's germline CDR1 is LNHDA and CDR2 SQIVND (reference sequence). The V and J ends lost 3 bases and 3 bases respectively, with 9 bases between them. The CDR3 length is 14 residues. The CDR3 region has the DNA TGTGCCAGTAGTATGATTGGATCCAATCAGCCCCAGCATTTT. Translating it yields CASSMIGSNQPQHF.

The V gene is TRBV27, the J gene TRBJ1-3, with D unresolved. CDR1 MNHEY and CDR2 SMNVEV come from the germline V gene (reference sequence). The CDR3 length is 14 residues. Trimming took 7 bases from V and 4 from J, leaving 14 bases between them. The CDR3 region is CASKARGSGNTIYF. The CDR3 coding sequence is TGTGCCAGCAAGGCCCGTGGGTCCGGAAACACCATATATTTT.

The gene calls are TRBV5-8 and TRBJ1-2; 8 nucleotides match TRBD1. V trimming: 5 bases; J trimming: 3 bases; junction bases outside the gene matches: 6. Germline CDR1 SGHTS, CDR2 YDEGEE. The CDR3 contains 14 residues. This CDR3 is CASRRTGSDYGYTF. The CDR3 DNA follows: TGTGCCAGCAGGAGGACAGGGTCGGACTATGGCTACACCTTC.

The chain uses TRBV29-1 and TRBJ2-5, with D uncertain. Trimming took 2 bases from V and 4 from J, leaving 8 bases between them. There are 12 residues in the CDR3. Germline loops: CDR1 SQVTM, CDR2 ANQGSEA. For the CDR3, the DNA is TGCAGCGTTGAAATGCCGGGAGAGACCCAGTACTTC. Amino acids: CSVEMPGETQYF.

This chain uses TRBV4-1 with TRBJ2-2; 12 positions match TRBD2. Looked up from germline, CDR1 is MGHRA and CDR2 is YSYEKL. V lost 3 bases and J lost 6; bases outside the gene matches: 8. The CDR3 runs 17 residues. The CDR3 protein is CASSHPSGRASPGELFF. CDR3 nucleotides: TGCGCCAGCAGCCACCCTAGCGGGAGGGCCTCGCCCGGGGAGCTGTTTTTT.

The genes are TRBV30 and TRBJ1-1; no reliable D call. V lost 0 bases to trimming and J lost 0 bases, with 8 bases between them. The CDR3 sequence is 14 residues long. CDR1 GTSNPN and CDR2 SVGIG come from the germline V gene (reference sequence). In DNA form, the CDR3 reads TGTGCCTGGAGTGTACCGGGAGTGAACACTGAAGCTTTCTTT. Protein: CAWSVPGVNTEAFF.

This chain connects TRBV28 to TRBJ1-5, with 8 bases matching TRBD1. This CDR3 is built from 16 residues. Looked up from germline, CDR1 is MDHEN and CDR2 is SYDVKM. V lost 2 bases, J lost 4 bases, and 7 bases stayed unmatched. CDR3 protein: CASSLTDRVINQPQHF. CDR3 in DNA: TGTGCCAGCAGTTTAACGGACAGGGTAATAAATCAGCCCCAGCATTTT.

The V gene is TRBV19, the J gene TRBJ2-3; TRBD2 matches 8 bases. Germline CDR1 and CDR2: LNHDA and SQIVND (reference sequence). The CDR3 sequence is 17 residues long. J was trimmed by 0 bases and V by 5 bases; bases with no gene match: 10. The CDR3: CASSSAGVTTSTDTQYF. DNA of the CDR3: TGTGCCAGTAGTTCAGCGGGAGTGACTACTAGCACAGATACGCAGTATTTT.